This T cell receptor (beta chain) was profiled in a study of cytomegalovirus exposure and HLA in healthy donors. Study results and caveats: Most sequenced TCRs were rare (though some public TCRs occurred in many donors). Being indistinguishable, some V segments were excluded, TRBV6-2 and TRBV6-3 among them.

V shed 4 bases, J shed 2 bases, and the junction held 5 bases outside the gene matches. The CDR3 extends over 15 amino acids. Germline V gene data show CDR1 as SGHAT and CDR2 as FQNNGV. About this clone itself: The target antigen is unknown.

Donors consisted of healthy bone marrow donors. Both 60 Vbeta primers and 13 Jbeta primers went into the PCR. Only in-frame clones appear in the TCRdb table, and some are missing; sequencing was by immunoSEQ multiplex PCR. Of roughly 200,000 clones in the sample, roughly 80% are singletons; the top ten hold under 0.6%. The rearrangement uses TRBV11-2 and TRBJ2-1; 7 nucleotides line up with TRBD2. Sequences were obtained from PBMCs. The clonotype was recovered from a woman aged 45-60 years in good health and CMV-seronegative. The CDR3 region is CASSSYRGAYNEQFF. Written as DNA, the CDR3 is TGTGCCAGCAGCTCCTACCGGGGGGCCTACAATGAGCAGTTCTTC.